One sample yielded the 16 T cell receptor beta chains listed below, sequenced in a study of metastatic and nonmetastatic thyroid tumors. No patient had received any treatment before thyroid surgery. TCRdb reassembled clones from the PCR reads with MiXCR. The data hold 20,000 to 25,000 clones, with roughly an eighth observed a single time. Sequenced: blood. These receptors all come from a female donor with papillary thyroid cancer or a benign thyroid nodule (not recorded which). Some clones in this sample may be carry-over from other donors' samples.

This chain connects TRBV6-2 or TRBV6-3 to TRBJ2-1; 8 nucleotides match TRBD2. The V segment lost 8 bases and the J segment 4 bases; nucleotides outside the gene matches: 1. The CDR3 has 12 amino acids. The germline V gene has CDR1 MNHEY and CDR2 SVGEGT. The CDR3 reads CASREGYNEQFF. DNA of the CDR3: TGTGCCAGCCGGGAGGGTTACAATGAGCAGTTCTTC.

This clone was seen repeatedly, ten times or more. The genes are TRBV2 and TRBJ2-7, with 8 bases identical to TRBD2. Germline V lookup: CDR1 SNHLY, CDR2 FYNNEI. The CDR3 spans 15 residues. V lost 5 bases to trimming and J lost 2 bases; unmatched junction nucleotides: 8. CDR3 in DNA: TGTGCCAGCAGTAATCCTTCGGGGGGGACCTACGAGCAGTACTTC. This sequence encodes CASSNPSGGTYEQYF.

This clone was seen a handful of times. A much larger clonotype is one base distant, so this may be a read error. The chain carries TRBV7-3 and TRBJ1-1; D is unresolved. The V end was cut by 6 bases, the J end by 3 bases, with 11 bases between. CDR1 and CDR2 from the germline V gene are SGHTA and FQGTGA. This CDR3 region has 13 residues. CDR3 sequence: CASRRDMDTEAFF. In nucleotides, the CDR3 is TGTGCCAGCAGACGAGACATGGACACTGAAGCTTTCTTT.

The J gene is TRBJ1-1, the V gene TRBV7-8; no clear D. CDR3 length: 14 residues. The V gene lost 6 bases and the J gene lost 4 bases, with 15 bases spanning the gap. Per germline, CDR1 SGHVS and CDR2 FQNEAQ. The CDR3 region is CASSSREGATEAFF. The CDR3 DNA reads TGTGCCAGCAGTTCGAGGGAGGGTGCCACTGAAGCTTTCTTT.

Ten or more counts support this clone. A much larger clone differs by one base, so this may be a read error. The CDR3 sequence is CACSRDGWVDYGYTF. Written as DNA, the CDR3 is TGCGCCTGCAGCCGGGATGGGTGGGTGGACTATGGCTACACCTTC. This chain connects TRBV4-3 to TRBJ1-2; D call uncertain. The germline CDR1 and CDR2 sequences are LGHNA and YSLEER. The CDR3 covers 15 residues.

The chain recombines TRBV6-1 with TRBJ1-2; D possibly corresponds to TRBD1 (5 bases). In germline, CDR1 is MNHNS, CDR2 SASEGT. The V gene lost 5 bases and the J gene lost 6 bases, with 16 bases spanning the gap. The CDR3 has 14 residues. The CDR3 DNA reads as TGTGCCAGCAGTTTTCAGGGTGGGAGCGATGGCTACACCTTC. This translates into CASSFQGGSDGYTF.

Comment on this clone: Other nucleotide sequences in the sample specify the same CDR3. The genes are TRBV7-8 and TRBJ2-3; D might be TRBD2 (5 bases). This CDR3 has 13 amino acids. V was shortened by 3 bases and J by 12 bases, with 16 bases between the two germline ends. CDR1 is SGHVS and CDR2 is FQNEAQ in the germline V gene. CDR3 DNA: TGTGCCAGCAGCTTTTCAAGTGGGAGCGGACAGTATTTT. Translated: CASSFSSGSGQYF.

This clone was seen repeatedly, ten times or more. The chain uses TRBV27 and TRBJ2-5; 9 bases line up with TRBD1. J lost 5 bases, V lost 4 bases, and 11 bases had no gene match. CDR1 is MNHEY and CDR2 is SMNVEV in the germline V gene (reference sequence). This CDR3 is 16 amino acids long. CDR3: CASSSFSGTGTETQYF. CDR3 nucleotide sequence: TGTGCCAGCAGTTCGTTTTCCGGGACAGGGACCGAGACCCAGTACTTC.

This clone was found many times. At one end the junction does not follow the germline gene, possibly because of a read error. The chain has TRBV20-1 and TRBJ1-3; D remains ambiguous. From germline, CDR1 is DFQATT and CDR2 SNEGSKA (reference sequence). This CDR3 has 12 amino acids. CDR3 sequence: CRATAPGNTIYF. The CDR3 DNA reads TGCAGGGCTACGGCCCCTGGAAACACCATATATTTT.

In this sample, this clone turned up many times. This sequence joins TRBV7-9 and TRBJ2-3; D might be TRBD1 (6 bases). V was trimmed by 7 bases and J by 0 bases, leaving 17 bases between them. The CDR3 consists of 16 residues. CDR1 and CDR2 from the germline V gene are SEHNR and FQNEAQ (reference sequence). This CDR3 reads CASTPPKGDSTDTQYF. The CDR3 region has the DNA TGTGCCAGCACCCCCCCGAAGGGGGACAGCACAGATACGCAGTATTTT.

Concerning this clone itself: One end of the junction is discordant with germline, which a read error may explain. V and J are TRBV5-4 and TRBJ2-5; either TRBD1 or TRBD2 may fit D (5 bases each). CDR3 size: 15 residues. Germline lookup yields CDR1 SGHNT and CDR2 YYREEE (reference sequence). The CDR3 here is CASSFDRSPGETQDF. CDR3 nucleotides: TGTGCCAGCAGCTTTGACAGATCACCCGGGGAGACCCAGGACTTC.

This clone was detected ten times or more. The chain recombines TRBV9 with TRBJ2-2; 7 nucleotides align to TRBD1. Germline values: CDR1 SGDLS, CDR2 YYNGEE. J gave up 1 base and V 0 bases, and 6 bases lay outside the gene matches. The CDR3 sequence is 17 residues long. The CDR3 DNA reads TGTGCCAGCAGCGTAGGACCCGGGACAGAGAACACCGGGGAGCTGTTTTTT. It is translated as CASSVGPGTENTGELFF.

This clone was recorded many times. This chain uses TRBV19 with TRBJ1-5; tentative D call: TRBD1 (6 bases). V lost 5 bases and J lost 4, with 12 bases in between. Germline-derived CDR1 and CDR2 are LNHDA and SQIVND (reference sequence). The length of the CDR3 is 14 residues. The CDR3 nucleotides are TGTGCCAGTAGTGACCGGGACACAAATCAGCCCCAGCATTTT. It encodes CASSDRDTNQPQHF.

This clone came up a few times. This may arise from a read error, as a much more abundant clone is one base away. The V gene is TRBV19, the J gene TRBJ2-2; weak D call: TRBD1 (5 bases). Germline values: CDR1 LNHDA, CDR2 SQIVND (reference sequence). The CDR3 sequence is 15 residues long. The CDR3 nucleotides are TGCGCCAGTAGTACGGACACCGTGCTAACCGGGGAGCTGTTTTTT. It is translated as CASSTDTVLTGELFF.

This clone was counted many times. The chain links TRBV7-3 to TRBJ2-4; 7 bases are a match to TRBD2. V dropped 2 bases and J dropped 8; count of bases not matched to a gene: 3. Germline-derived CDR1 and CDR2 are SGHTA and FQGTGA. CDR3 size: 13 residues. CDR3 loop: CASSLSGRDIQYF. The CDR3 bases are TGTGCCAGCAGCTTATCAGGGAGGGACATTCAGTACTTC.

Remarks on this clone: A much larger clonotype is one base distant, so this may be a read error. The chain joins TRBV13 to TRBJ1-2; TRBD1 might be the D (6 bases). The CDR3 contains 19 residues. Germline loops: CDR1 PRHDT, CDR2 FYEKMQ (reference sequence). The CDR3 nucleotides read TGTGCCAGCAGCTATGCACAAACAGGAAAGGGGGAAAAAGGCTATGGCTACGCCTTC. It encodes CASSYAQTGKGEKGYGYAF.